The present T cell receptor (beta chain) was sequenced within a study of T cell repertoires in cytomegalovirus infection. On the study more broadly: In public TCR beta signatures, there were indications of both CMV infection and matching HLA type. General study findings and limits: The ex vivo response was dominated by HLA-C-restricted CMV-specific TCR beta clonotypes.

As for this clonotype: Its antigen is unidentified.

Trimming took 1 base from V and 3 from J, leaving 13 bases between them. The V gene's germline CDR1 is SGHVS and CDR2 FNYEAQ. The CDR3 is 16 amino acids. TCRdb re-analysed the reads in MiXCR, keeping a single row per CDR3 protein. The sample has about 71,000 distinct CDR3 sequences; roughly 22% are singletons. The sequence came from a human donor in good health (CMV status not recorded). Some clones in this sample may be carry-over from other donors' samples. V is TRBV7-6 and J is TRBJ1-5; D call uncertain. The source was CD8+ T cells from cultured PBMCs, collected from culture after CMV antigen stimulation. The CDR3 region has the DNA TGTGCCAGCAGCTTAGGTGTTGGAAGCGCCAATCAGCCCCAGCATTTT. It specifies CASSLGVGSANQPQHF.